The 25 T cell receptor beta chains presented below share a single source sample, sequenced in a study of shared clonotypes between healthy human individuals. Generated by immunoSEQ multiplex PCR, the TCRdb table keeps only in-frame clones and is missing some. This table holds some 2,500,000 clones, roughly 90% found once. The material sequenced was naive CD4+ T cells from PBMCs. The subset denotes: CD45RA+ positively selected. These receptor sequences come from a man between 18 and 29 years old in good health. Some clones in this sample may be carry-over from other donors' samples.

Comments on this clone: Other DNA sequences in the same sample also yield this CDR3. This chain joins TRBV7-3 and TRBJ2-7; tentatively, D is TRBD1 or TRBD2 (5 bases each). Germline V gene lookup returns CDR1 SGHTA and CDR2 FQGTGA. Trimming took 5 bases from V and 3 from J, leaving 11 bases between them. The CDR3 contains 13 residues. CDR3 sequence: CASSPGPNYEQYF. The CDR3 DNA reads TGTGCCAGCAGCCCGGGACCCAACTACGAGCAGTACTTC.

The rearrangement joins TRBV18 to TRBJ1-4; D is unresolved. The CDR3 consists of 14 residues. Trimming pared 0 bases from V and 8 bases from J, leaving 10 bases between. Germline values: CDR1 KGHSH, CDR2 LQKENI. The CDR3 spells CASSPPASGEKLFF. CDR3 coding DNA: TGTGCCAGCTCACCACCAGCATCAGGAGAAAAACTGTTTTTT.

This clone turned up a few times. This chain links TRBV19 with TRBJ1-2; D is unclear. CDR3 length: 15 amino acids. Germline V CDR1 and CDR2: LNHDA, SQIVND (reference sequence). V was pared by 9 bases and J by 0 bases, with 17 bases between. CDR3 DNA: TGTGCCAGCGGAATCGGGTCAGGATCTAACTATGGCTACACCTTC. This codes for CASGIGSGSNYGYTF.

The J gene is TRBJ1-6, the V gene TRBV5-6; D gene ambiguous. With 0 bases removed from V and 8 bases from J, the gap between germline ends came to 12 bases. CDR3 size: 15 residues. Looked up from germline, CDR1 is SGHDT and CDR2 is YYEEEE. The CDR3 coding sequence is TGTGCCAGCAGCTTGGGAAGGATCGGGGATTCACCCCTCCACTTT. Encoded protein: CASSLGRIGDSPLHF.

The chain combines TRBV30 with TRBJ1-2; the D is unclear. Germline values: CDR1 GTSNPN, CDR2 SVGIG (reference sequence). V lost 2 bases to trimming and J lost 4 bases, with 11 bases between them. This CDR3 comprises 13 residues. The DNA of the CDR3 is TGTGCCTGGAGTACACTACGCGGCTATGGCTACACCTTC. Protein sequence: CAWSTLRGYGYTF.

The V gene is TRBV27, the J gene TRBJ2-2, with D maybe TRBD2 (6 bases). The V end was cut by 5 bases, the J end by 3 bases, with 13 bases between. The CDR3 runs to 15 residues. Germline V gene lookup returns CDR1 MNHEY and CDR2 SMNVEV (reference sequence). CDR3 amino acids: CASSPWDSDTGELFF. CDR3 in DNA: TGTGCCAGCAGTCCATGGGACTCGGACACCGGGGAGCTGTTTTTT.

With respect to this clone: Different DNA sequences within this sample yield the same CDR3. The chain is built from TRBV19 and TRBJ1-5, with no clear D. The CDR3 loop spans 14 amino acids. The germline V and J ends were trimmed by 5 bases and 2 bases, with 10 bases remaining between them. Germline V CDR1 and CDR2: LNHDA, SQIVND (reference sequence). CDR3 in amino acids: CASSPSRGNQPQHF. CDR3 in DNA: TGTGCCAGTAGTCCATCCCGGGGCAATCAGCCCCAGCATTTT.

The V call is TRBV7-2, the J call TRBJ2-1, with a weak D call TRBD1 (6 bases). CDR1 and CDR2 from the germline V gene are SGHTA and FQGNSA. This CDR3 is built from 18 residues. V lost 4 bases and J lost 5, with 24 bases in between. This CDR3 reads CASSSIGIRAQGNNEQFF. The CDR3 DNA sequence: TGTGCCAGCAGCTCCATAGGTATTCGGGCCCAGGGGAACAATGAGCAGTTCTTC.

A few counts support this clone. Other DNA sequences from this sample encode an identical CDR3 as well. The chain joins TRBV18 to TRBJ1-5, with D perhaps TRBD1 (5 bases). In germline, CDR1 is KGHSH, CDR2 LQKENI. The CDR3 covers 14 residues. V was clipped by 6 bases and J by 4 bases, with 13 bases between them. CDR3 DNA: TGTGCCAGCTCCCCCGGGACGGCTAATCAGCCCCAGCATTTT. Encoded protein: CASSPGTANQPQHF. The complete variable domain, with remaining parts taken from reference TRBV18 and TRBJ1-5, reads NAGVMQNPRHLVRRRGQEARLRCSPMKGHSHVYWYRQLPEEGLKFMVYLQKENIIDESGMPKERFSAEFPKEGPSILRIQQVVRGDSAAYFCASSPGTANQPQHFGDGTRLSIL.

The chain is built from TRBV7-2 and TRBJ1-1; no clear D gene. Germline V gives CDR1 SGHTA, CDR2 FQGNSA. Between the trimmed V and J ends, which lost 5 bases and 5 bases, there was a span of 15 bases. CDR3 length: 14 amino acids. In DNA form, the CDR3 reads TGTGCCAGCAGCCAAAGGGCGGGGTTTACTGAAGCTTTCTTT. It translates to CASSQRAGFTEAFF.

The chain is built from TRBV28 and TRBJ1-2, with D possibly TRBD1 on 5 matching bases. Germline-derived CDR1 and CDR2 are MDHEN and SYDVKM. With 5 bases removed from V and 6 bases from J, the gap between germline ends came to 13 bases. The CDR3 has 13 residues. The CDR3 spells CASSTTARDGYTF. In DNA form, the CDR3 reads TGTGCCAGCAGTACGACCGCCAGGGATGGCTACACCTTC.

J is TRBJ2-5 and V is TRBV5-6, with unresolved D. Trimming pared 0 bases from V and 5 bases from J, leaving 5 bases between. Per the germline V gene, CDR1 is SGHDT and CDR2 is YYEEEE. The CDR3 sequence is 12 residues long. In DNA, the CDR3 is TGTGCCAGCAGCTTGGTTGCGGAGACCCAGTACTTC. Translation: CASSLVAETQYF. The variable domain in full, completed from reference TRBV5-6 and TRBJ2-5, reads DAGVTQSPTHLIKTRGQQVTLRCSPKSGHDTVSWYQQALGQGPQFIFQYYEEEERQRGNFPDRFSGHQFPNYSSELNVNALLLGDSALYLCASSLVAETQYFGPGTRLLVL.

The rearrangement joins TRBV9 to TRBJ2-1; D perhaps matches TRBD2 (6 bases). Germline V gene sequence: CDR1 SGDLS, CDR2 YYNGEE. This CDR3 has 13 amino acids. Deletions cut 0 bases from V and 10 bases from J, with 11 bases between. This chain's CDR3 is CASSVGGVKEQFF. CDR3 DNA sequence: TGTGCCAGCAGCGTAGGGGGGGTGAAGGAGCAGTTCTTC.

The rearrangement joins TRBV5-1 to TRBJ2-5; 9 positions match TRBD1. The V gene's germline CDR1 is SGHRS and CDR2 YFSETQ. The CDR3 spans 15 residues. After removal of 5 bases from V and 1 base from J, the junction contained 6 bases not matched to a gene. The CDR3 spells CASSMEQGAQETQYF. CDR3 coding DNA: TGCGCCAGCAGTATGGAACAGGGGGCCCAAGAGACCCAGTACTTC. Using reference TRBV5-1 and TRBJ2-5 for the parts outside the CDR3, the full variable domain is KAGVTQTPRYLIKTRGQQVTLSCSPISGHRSVSWYQQTPGQGLQFLFEYFSETQRNKGNFPGRFSGRQFSNSRSEMNVSTLELGDSALYLCASSMEQGAQETQYFGPGTRLLVL.

The chain uses TRBV5-1 and TRBJ2-1, with D possibly called TRBD1 or TRBD2 (5 bases each). This CDR3 has 16 residues. Germline CDR1 is SGHRS and CDR2 is YFSETQ. Trimming pared 0 bases from V and 6 bases from J, leaving 16 bases between. This CDR3 is CASSLAGRPRGNEQFF. CDR3 in DNA: TGCGCCAGCAGCTTGGCAGGGAGACCCCGGGGCAATGAGCAGTTCTTC.

This sequence joins TRBV28 and TRBJ2-7, with unresolved D. CDR1 and CDR2 from the germline V gene are MDHEN and SYDVKM. Trimming left V 5 bases short and J 4 bases short, with 21 bases between. This CDR3 spans 16 amino acids. The CDR3 protein is CASSPILTALFYEQYF. Here the CDR3 DNA reads TGTGCCAGCAGTCCTATTCTGACTGCGCTGTTTTACGAGCAGTACTTC.

The chain couples TRBV10-1 to TRBJ2-2, with 7 nucleotides matching TRBD2. The junction had 11 bases not matched to a gene; V was cut back by 1 base and J by 6 bases. This CDR3 comprises 17 residues. Germline assignment: CDR1 WNHNN and CDR2 SYGVQD (reference sequence). The CDR3 DNA reads TGCGCCAGCAGTGAGTTCTACAGCGGGACTGCCTCCGGGGAGCTGTTTTTT. Amino acids: CASSEFYSGTASGELFF.

The J gene is TRBJ1-2, the V gene TRBV2, with 7 positions matching TRBD1. The germline gives CDR1 SNHLY, CDR2 FYNNEI. The CDR3 has 14 amino acids. J gave up 4 bases and V 10 bases, and 12 bases lay outside the gene matches. CDR3 region: CAIKGGTDSYGYTF. CDR3 nucleotides: TGTGCCATCAAGGGGGGGACAGATAGCTATGGCTACACCTTC.

The gene calls are TRBV28 and TRBJ2-2; 7 bases match TRBD1. The V segment lost 6 bases and the J segment 7 bases; nucleotides outside the gene matches: 8. Germline CDR1 MDHEN, CDR2 SYDVKM. CDR3 length: 14 residues. The CDR3 sequence: CASSGTVAVGELFF. Written as DNA, the CDR3 is TGTGCCAGCAGCGGGACAGTGGCGGTCGGGGAGCTGTTTTTT.

CDR3 sequence: CASNRLAGDFTGELFF. In nucleotides, the CDR3 is TGTGCCAGCAACCGACTAGCGGGAGATTTCACCGGGGAGCTGTTTTTT. V gene TRBV11-2 combines with J gene TRBJ2-2; TRBD2 aligns across 12 bases. The J segment lost 4 bases and the V segment lost 7 bases, leaving 7 bases of the junction unmatched. The CDR3 is 16 residues long. The V gene's germline CDR1 is SGHAT and CDR2 FQNNGV.

The genes are TRBV28 and TRBJ2-1, with TRBD2 matching 11 bases. CDR3 length: 17 amino acids. V trimming: 0 bases; J trimming: 5 bases; junction bases outside the gene matches: 6. Germline V gene lookup returns CDR1 MDHEN and CDR2 SYDVKM. The CDR3 DNA is TGTGCCAGCAGTTTATGGGCTAGCGGGAGGTCCCACAATGAGCAGTTCTTC. Translation: CASSLWASGRSHNEQFF.

About this clone itself: Other nucleotide sequences in the sample specify the same CDR3. The genes are TRBV28 and TRBJ2-6, with unresolved D. With 2 bases removed from V and 0 bases from J, the gap between germline ends came to 2 bases. Germline CDR1 MDHEN, CDR2 SYDVKM. The CDR3 has 14 amino acids. The CDR3 DNA sequence: TGTGCCAGCAGTTTAAGCTCTGGGGCCAACGTCCTGACTTTC. Protein sequence: CASSLSSGANVLTF.

This clone occurred a few times. J is TRBJ2-2 and V is TRBV19, with 9 bases aligning to TRBD1. Per germline, CDR1 LNHDA and CDR2 SQIVND (reference sequence). The CDR3 loop spans 14 amino acids. The V and J ends lost 10 bases and 2 bases, in that order; junction bases with no gene match: 5. The CDR3 is CAIADRGNTGELFF. CDR3 nucleotides: TGTGCCATCGCGGACAGGGGAAACACCGGGGAGCTGTTTTTT. The full variable domain, completed using reference TRBV19 and TRBJ2-2, is DGGITQSPKYLFRKEGQNVTLSCEQNLNHDAMYWYRQDPGQGLRLIYYSQIVNDFQKGDIAEGYSVSREKKESFPLTVTSAQKNPTAFYLCAIADRGNTGELFFGEGSRLTVL.

This clone is a singleton in its sample. The chain joins TRBV5-1 to TRBJ1-4; D gene ambiguous. The CDR3 spans 14 residues. Trimming left V 1 base short and J 7 bases short, with 11 bases between. Germline V gene data show CDR1 as SGHRS and CDR2 as YFSETQ. The CDR3: CASSLKGPGEKLFF. The CDR3 nucleotides read TGCGCCAGCAGCTTGAAAGGGCCCGGTGAAAAACTGTTTTTT.

This chain connects TRBV19 to TRBJ2-3; D gene unclear. The CDR3 is 16 residues long. Germline CDR1 is LNHDA and CDR2 is SQIVND (reference sequence). Trimming shortened V by 1 base and J by 3 bases, and 14 bases separated the two germline ends. The CDR3 coding sequence is TGTGCCAGTAGTATAGGGGCTCATAGATTAACAGATACGCAGTATTTT. Its protein product is CASSIGAHRLTDTQYF.